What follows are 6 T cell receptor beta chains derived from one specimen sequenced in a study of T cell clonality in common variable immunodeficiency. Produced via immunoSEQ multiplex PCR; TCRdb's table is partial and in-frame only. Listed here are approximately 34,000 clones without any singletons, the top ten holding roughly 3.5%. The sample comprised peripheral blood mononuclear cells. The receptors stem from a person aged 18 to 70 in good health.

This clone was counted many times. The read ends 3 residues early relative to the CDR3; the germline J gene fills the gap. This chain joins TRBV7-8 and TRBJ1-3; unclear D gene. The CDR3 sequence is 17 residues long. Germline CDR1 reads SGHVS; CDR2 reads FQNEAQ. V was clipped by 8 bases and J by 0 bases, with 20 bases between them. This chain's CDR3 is CASRARGDASSGNTIYF. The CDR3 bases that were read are TGTGCCAGCCGGGCCCGGGGAGACGCAAGCTCTGGAAACACC. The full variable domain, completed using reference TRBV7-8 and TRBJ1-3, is GAGVSQSPRYKVAKRGQDVALRCDPISGHVSLFWYQQALGQGPEFLTYFQNEAQLDKSGLPSDRFFAERPEGSVSTLKIQRTQQEDSAVYLCASRARGDASSGNTIYFGEGSWLTVV.

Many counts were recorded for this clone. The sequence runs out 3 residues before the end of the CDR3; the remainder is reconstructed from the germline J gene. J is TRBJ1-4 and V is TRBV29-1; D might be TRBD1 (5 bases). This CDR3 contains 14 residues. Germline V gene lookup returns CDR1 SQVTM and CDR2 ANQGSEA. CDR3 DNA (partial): TGCAGCGTTGACGGGGGGTTCGGGACCAACAAA. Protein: CSVDGGFGTNK. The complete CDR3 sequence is CSVDGGFGTNKLFF.

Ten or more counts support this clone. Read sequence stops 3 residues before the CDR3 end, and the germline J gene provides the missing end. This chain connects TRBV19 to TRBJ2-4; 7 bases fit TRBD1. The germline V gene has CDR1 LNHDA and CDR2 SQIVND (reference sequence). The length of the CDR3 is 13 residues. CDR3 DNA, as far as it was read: TGTGCCAGTAGCGGGACAGCGGCCCCTCTT. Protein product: CASSGTAAPL. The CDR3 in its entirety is CASSGTAAPLQYF.

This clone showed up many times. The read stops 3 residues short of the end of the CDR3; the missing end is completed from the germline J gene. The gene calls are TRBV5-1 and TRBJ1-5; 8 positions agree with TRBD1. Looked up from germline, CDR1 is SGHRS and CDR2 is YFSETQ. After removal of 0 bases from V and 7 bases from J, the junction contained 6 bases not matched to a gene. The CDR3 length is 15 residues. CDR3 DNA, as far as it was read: TGCGCCAGCAGCTTGGAGGGGACAGGAGGCCAGCCC. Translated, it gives CASSLEGTGGQP. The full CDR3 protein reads CASSLEGTGGQPQHF.

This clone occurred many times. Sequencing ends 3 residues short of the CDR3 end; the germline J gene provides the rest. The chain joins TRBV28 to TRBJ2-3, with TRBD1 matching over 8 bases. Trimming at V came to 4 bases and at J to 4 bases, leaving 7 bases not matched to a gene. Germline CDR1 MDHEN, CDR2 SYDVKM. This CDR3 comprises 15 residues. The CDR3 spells CASSSPGQGADTQYF. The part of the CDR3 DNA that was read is TGTGCCAGCAGTTCCCCCGGACAGGGCGCAGATACG.

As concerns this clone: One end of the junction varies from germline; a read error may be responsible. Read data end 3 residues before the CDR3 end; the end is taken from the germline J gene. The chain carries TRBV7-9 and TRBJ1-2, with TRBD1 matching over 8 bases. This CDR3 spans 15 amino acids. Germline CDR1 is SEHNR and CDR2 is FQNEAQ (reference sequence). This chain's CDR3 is CASSLETGGNYCYTF. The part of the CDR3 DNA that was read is TGTGCCAGCAGCTTAGAAACAGGGGGGAACTATTGC.